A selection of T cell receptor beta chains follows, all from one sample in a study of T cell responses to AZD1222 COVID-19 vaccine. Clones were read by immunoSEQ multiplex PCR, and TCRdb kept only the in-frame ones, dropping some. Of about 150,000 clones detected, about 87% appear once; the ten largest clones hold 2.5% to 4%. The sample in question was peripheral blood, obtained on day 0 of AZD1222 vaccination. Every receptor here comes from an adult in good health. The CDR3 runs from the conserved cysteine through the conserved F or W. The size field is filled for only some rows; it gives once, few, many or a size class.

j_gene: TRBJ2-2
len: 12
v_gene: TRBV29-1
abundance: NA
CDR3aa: CSVASGTGELFF

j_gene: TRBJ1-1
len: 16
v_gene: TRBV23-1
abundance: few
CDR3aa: CASSQSNRPPAFEAFF

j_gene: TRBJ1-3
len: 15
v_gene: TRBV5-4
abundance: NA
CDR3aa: CASSLGGREGNTIYF

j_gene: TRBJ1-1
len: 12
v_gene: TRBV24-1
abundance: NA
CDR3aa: CATSDRGTEAFF

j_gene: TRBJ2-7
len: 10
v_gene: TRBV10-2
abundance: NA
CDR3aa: CASSDYEQYF

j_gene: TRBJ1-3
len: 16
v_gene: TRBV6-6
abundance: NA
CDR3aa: CASTGTGVQSGNTIYF

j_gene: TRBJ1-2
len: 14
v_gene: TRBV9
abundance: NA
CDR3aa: CASSGRQGARGYTF

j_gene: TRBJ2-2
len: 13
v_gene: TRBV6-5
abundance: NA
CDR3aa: CASTKPITGELFF

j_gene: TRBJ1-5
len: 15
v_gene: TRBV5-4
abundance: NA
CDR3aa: CASSSQGAINQPQHF

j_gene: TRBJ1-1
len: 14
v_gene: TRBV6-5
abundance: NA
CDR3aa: CASSYSSGLTEAFF

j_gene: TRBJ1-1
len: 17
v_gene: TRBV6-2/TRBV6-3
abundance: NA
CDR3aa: CASSYPFTGLGDTEAFF

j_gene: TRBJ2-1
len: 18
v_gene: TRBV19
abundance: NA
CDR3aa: CASRLGTGGPSSYNEQFF

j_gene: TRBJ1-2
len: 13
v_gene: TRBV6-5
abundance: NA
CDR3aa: CASRVTGGYGYTF

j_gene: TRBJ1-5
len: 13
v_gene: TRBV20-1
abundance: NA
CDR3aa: CSARASLNQPQHF

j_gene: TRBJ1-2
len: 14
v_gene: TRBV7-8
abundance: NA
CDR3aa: CASSSRTRDYGYTF

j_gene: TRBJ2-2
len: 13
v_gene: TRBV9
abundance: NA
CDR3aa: CASSVYNTGELFF

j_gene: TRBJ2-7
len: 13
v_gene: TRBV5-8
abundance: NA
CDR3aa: CASRRDILYEQYF

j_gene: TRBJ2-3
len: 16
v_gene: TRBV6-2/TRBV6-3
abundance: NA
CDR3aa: CASSRGLAGAVDTQYF

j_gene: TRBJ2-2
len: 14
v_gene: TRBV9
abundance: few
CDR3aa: CASAMGQITGELFF

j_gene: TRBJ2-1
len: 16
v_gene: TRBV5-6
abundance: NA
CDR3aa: CASSLDAGGFLNEQFF

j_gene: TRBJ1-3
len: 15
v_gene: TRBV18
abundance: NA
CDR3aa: CASSPQNPSGNTIYF

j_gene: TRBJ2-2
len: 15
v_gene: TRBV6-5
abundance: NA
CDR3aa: CASQFLRGGTGELFF

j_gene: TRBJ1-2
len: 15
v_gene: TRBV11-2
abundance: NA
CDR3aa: CASSPSGVTAGGYTF

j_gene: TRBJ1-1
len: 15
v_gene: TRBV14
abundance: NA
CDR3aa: CASSPRTGGRTEAFF

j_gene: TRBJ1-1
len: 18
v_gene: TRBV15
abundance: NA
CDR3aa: CATSRDYGNGQMNTEAFF

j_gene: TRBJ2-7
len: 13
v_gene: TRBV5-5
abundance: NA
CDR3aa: CASSLARVNEQYF

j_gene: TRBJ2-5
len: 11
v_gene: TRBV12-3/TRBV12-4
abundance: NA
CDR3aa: CASSRGETQYF

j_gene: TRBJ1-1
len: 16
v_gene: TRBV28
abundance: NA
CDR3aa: CASSLFGEGRDTEAFF

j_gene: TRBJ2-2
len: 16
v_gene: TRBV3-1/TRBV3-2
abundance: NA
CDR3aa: CASSLAGTGGAGELFF

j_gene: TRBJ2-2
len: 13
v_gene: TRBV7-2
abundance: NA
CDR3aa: CASSGDLTGELFF

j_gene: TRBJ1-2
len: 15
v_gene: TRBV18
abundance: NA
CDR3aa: CASSPGTGAHYGYTF

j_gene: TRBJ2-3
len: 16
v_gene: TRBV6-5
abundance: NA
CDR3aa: CASSFKTGLDTDTQYF

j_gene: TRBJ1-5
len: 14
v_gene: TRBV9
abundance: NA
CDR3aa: CASSVAAGNQPQHF

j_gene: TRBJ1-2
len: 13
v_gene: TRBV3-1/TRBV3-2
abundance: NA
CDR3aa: CASSSDRGLGYTF

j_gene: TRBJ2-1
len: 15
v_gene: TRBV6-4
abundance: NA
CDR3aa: CASSDTPSSYNEQFF

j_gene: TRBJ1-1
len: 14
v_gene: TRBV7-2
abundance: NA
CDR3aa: CASSLRQLNTEAFF

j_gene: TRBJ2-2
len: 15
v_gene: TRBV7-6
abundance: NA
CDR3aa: CASSEGTDNTGELFF

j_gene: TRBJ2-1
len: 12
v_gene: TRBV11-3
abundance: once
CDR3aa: CASSPGGDEQFF

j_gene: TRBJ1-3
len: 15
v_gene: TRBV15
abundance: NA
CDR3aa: CATSRDLGASNTIYF

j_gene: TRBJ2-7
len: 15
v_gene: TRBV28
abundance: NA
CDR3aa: CASSLGGGASYEQYF